The 17 T cell receptor beta chains below were found in one sample sequenced in a study of blood T cell repertoires in COVID-19. Using immunoSEQ multiplex PCR, the repertoire was profiled, and TCRdb retains in-frame clones only, with some absent. The sample includes tens of thousands of clones, roughly 78% of them seen just once. Sequenced sample: peripheral blood. The receptors derive from a man in his fifties or sixties with active or convalescent COVID-19.

The chain carries TRBV5-6 and TRBJ1-3, with D possibly TRBD1 on 6 matching bases. Germline V gene sequence: CDR1 SGHDT, CDR2 YYEEEE. Trimming took 4 bases from V and 0 from J, leaving 17 bases between them. CDR3 size: 17 residues. Here the CDR3 reads CASSGYDTGSSGNTIYF. The CDR3 DNA is TGTGCCAGCAGCGGGTACGACACAGGGTCCTCTGGAAACACCATATATTTT.

This sequence joins TRBV19 and TRBJ2-3, with 10 bases that match TRBD1. Trimming removed 6 bases from V and 4 bases from J; junction bases left unmatched: 7. Germline values: CDR1 LNHDA, CDR2 SQIVND (reference sequence). The length of the CDR3 is 15 residues. CDR3: CASSLGQGVPDTQYF. The CDR3 coding sequence is TGTGCCAGTAGCCTCGGACAGGGGGTTCCAGATACGCAGTATTTT.

The chain has TRBV27 and TRBJ2-5; D gene uncertain. The CDR3 length is 14 residues. Germline V lookup: CDR1 MNHEY, CDR2 SMNVEV (reference sequence). Deletions cut 0 bases from V and 4 bases from J, with 9 bases between. DNA for the CDR3: TGTGCCAGCAGTTTATCGAGAGTTCGAGAGACCCAGTACTTC. Its protein is CASSLSRVRETQYF.

This clone has ten or more counts. The chain couples TRBV10-3 to TRBJ1-5, with 10 bases identical to TRBD1. Trimming removed 11 bases from V and 1 base from J; junction bases left unmatched: 5. This CDR3 has 14 amino acids. From germline, CDR1 is ENHRY and CDR2 SYGVKD. The CDR3 sequence: CAAGTGDSNQPQHF. CDR3 nucleotides: TGTGCCGCCGGGACAGGGGACAGCAATCAGCCCCAGCATTTT.

The V and J genes are TRBV12-3 or TRBV12-4 and TRBJ1-2, with 8 nucleotides matching TRBD1. The CDR3 sequence is 13 residues long. V shed 4 bases, J shed 6 bases, and the junction held 4 bases outside the gene matches. CDR3 region: CASSSGQAHGYTF. The CDR3, as DNA: TGTGCCAGCAGTTCGGGACAGGCTCATGGCTACACCTTC.

The chain has TRBV10-3 and TRBJ2-2; the match to TRBD1 covers 10 bases. This CDR3 contains 14 residues. The J segment lost 6 bases and the V segment lost 10 bases, leaving 8 bases of the junction unmatched. The germline V gene has CDR1 ENHRY and CDR2 SYGVKD. The CDR3 nucleotides are TGTGCCACTACCAGACAGGGGGCATCCGGGGAGCTGTTTTTT. It translates to CATTRQGASGELFF.

The V call is TRBV28, the J call TRBJ2-2, with 9 positions matching TRBD2. CDR3 length: 13 amino acids. The germline CDR1 and CDR2 sequences are MDHEN and SYDVKM. The V segment lost 8 bases and the J segment 7 bases; nucleotides outside the gene matches: 5. This CDR3 is CASGAGGLGELFF. CDR3 sequence (DNA): TGTGCCAGCGGTGCGGGAGGGCTCGGGGAGCTGTTTTTT.

V is TRBV25-1 and J is TRBJ1-4; D call uncertain. The CDR3 runs 16 residues. Germline CDR1 is MGHDK and CDR2 is SYGVNS. Trimming took 5 bases from V and 0 from J, leaving 13 bases between them. The CDR3 nucleotides read TGTGCCAGCAGTCAACCCTCGGTAGCAACTAATGAAAAACTGTTTTTT. Its protein is CASSQPSVATNEKLFF.

V and J are TRBV6-5 and TRBJ1-2; 8 bases match TRBD1. CDR1 and CDR2 (germline): MNHEY, SVGAGI. J gave up 1 base and V 8 bases, and 9 bases lay outside the gene matches. This CDR3 contains 15 residues. The chain's CDR3 is CASLWTGFGNYGYTF. Here the CDR3 DNA reads TGTGCCAGCCTTTGGACAGGGTTCGGTAACTATGGCTACACCTTC.

The rearrangement links TRBV7-2 to TRBJ2-3; D remains ambiguous. CDR3 length equals 11 residues. With 0 bases removed from V and 8 bases from J, the gap between germline ends came to 3 bases. The germline V gene encodes CDR1 SGHTA and CDR2 FQGNSA. The CDR3 region has the DNA TGTGCCAGCAGCTTAGCGGCTACGCAGTATTTT. It is translated as CASSLAATQYF.

The chain couples TRBV19 to TRBJ1-5, with a possible D match to TRBD1 (5 bases). V was pared by 3 bases and J by 3 bases, with 15 bases between. The germline V gene has CDR1 LNHDA and CDR2 SQIVND (reference sequence). CDR3 length equals 16 residues. CDR3 nucleotide sequence: TGTGCCAGTAGTATGGTTGGGGGAGGGGACAATCAGCCCCAGCATTTT. This encodes CASSMVGGGDNQPQHF.

Regarding this clone: One junction end disagrees with the germline gene, perhaps due to a read error. The genes are TRBV12-3 or TRBV12-4 and TRBJ1-2; unclear D gene. This CDR3 comprises 11 residues. The CDR3 sequence is CASSLDYGYTF. DNA of the CDR3: TGTGCCAGCAGTTTAGACTACGGCTACACCTTC.

This clone was seen once. This chain uses TRBV6-5 with TRBJ2-3; the D is unclear. Trimming took 6 bases from V and 10 from J, leaving 8 bases between them. CDR3 size: 10 residues. CDR1 is MNHEY and CDR2 is SVGAGI in the germline V gene. CDR3 nucleotide sequence: TGTGCCAGCAGGAACGGTGCGCAGTATTTT. It translates to CASRNGAQYF.

The V call is TRBV5-8, the J call TRBJ2-5, with D unclear. With 4 bases removed from V and 4 bases from J, the gap between germline ends came to 14 bases. CDR1 is SGHTS and CDR2 is YDEGEE in the germline V gene. The CDR3 consists of 14 residues. CDR3 protein: CASSPGRRGETQYF. In nucleotides, the CDR3 is TGTGCCAGCAGCCCTGGCCGGAGAGGAGAGACCCAGTACTTC.

This chain links TRBV18 with TRBJ1-2; 9 bases are shared with TRBD1. Germline loops: CDR1 KGHSH, CDR2 LQKENI. Trimming at V came to 1 base and at J to 2 bases, leaving 5 bases not matched to a gene. This CDR3 is 16 amino acids long. The CDR3 protein is CASSPLRDRENYGYTF. The CDR3 nucleotides read TGTGCCAGCTCACCACTCCGGGACAGGGAGAACTATGGCTACACCTTC.

The chain has TRBV5-4 and TRBJ1-3, with 7 bases fitting TRBD1. Trimming cost V 4 bases and J 0 bases; bases outside gene matches: 7. The CDR3 length is 16 residues. Germline CDR1 reads SGHNT; CDR2 reads YYREEE (reference sequence). In nucleotides, the CDR3 is TGTGCCAGCAGCAGGGGACAGTACCTCTCTGGAAACACCATATATTTT. It translates to CASSRGQYLSGNTIYF.

The chain employs TRBV7-9 and TRBJ1-3; perhaps TRBD1 as D (6 bases). This CDR3 spans 17 amino acids. Trimming removed 2 bases at V and 3 bases at J, with 17 bases between. Germline lookup yields CDR1 SEHNR and CDR2 FQNEAQ (reference sequence). The CDR3 bases are TGTGCCAGCAGCTTACCGCTTTTGGGGGCTAGTGGAAACACCATATATTTT. Its protein is CASSLPLLGASGNTIYF.